This TCR beta chain is drawn from a study of vaccination and CD4 T cells after COVID-19. General study results and limits: Within convalescent individuals, 304 out of 307 vaccine-specific clones proved to be spike mono-reactive.

This clonotype was seen just once. Its target is not known. Sample treatment: roughly 10-day PBMC culture with coronavirus spike peptide pools or control peptides (ViraFEST assay). Cultured CD4+ T cell DNA was sequenced using the Oncomine TCR Beta short-read assay. TCRdb redid the calling of the PCR reads with MiXCR, one entry per CDR3 protein. Of 15,000 or so distinct CDR3 sequences in the sample, 44% were seen once. The CDR3 spans 17 residues. Between the trimmed V and J ends, which lost 6 bases and 2 bases, there was a span of 23 bases. Per the germline V gene, CDR1 is MDHEN and CDR2 is SYDVKM. The sequenced sample consisted of CD4+ T cells from blood, cultured in vitro. This receptor was obtained from a human donor who had recovered from COVID-19. The J gene is TRBJ2-7, the V gene TRBV28; a possible D gene is TRBD1 (5 bases). CDR3 bases: TGTGCCAGCAGCCTTAGGGGTCTAGGCATCCTCCCCTACGAGCAGTACTTC. Translated: CASSLRGLGILPYEQYF.